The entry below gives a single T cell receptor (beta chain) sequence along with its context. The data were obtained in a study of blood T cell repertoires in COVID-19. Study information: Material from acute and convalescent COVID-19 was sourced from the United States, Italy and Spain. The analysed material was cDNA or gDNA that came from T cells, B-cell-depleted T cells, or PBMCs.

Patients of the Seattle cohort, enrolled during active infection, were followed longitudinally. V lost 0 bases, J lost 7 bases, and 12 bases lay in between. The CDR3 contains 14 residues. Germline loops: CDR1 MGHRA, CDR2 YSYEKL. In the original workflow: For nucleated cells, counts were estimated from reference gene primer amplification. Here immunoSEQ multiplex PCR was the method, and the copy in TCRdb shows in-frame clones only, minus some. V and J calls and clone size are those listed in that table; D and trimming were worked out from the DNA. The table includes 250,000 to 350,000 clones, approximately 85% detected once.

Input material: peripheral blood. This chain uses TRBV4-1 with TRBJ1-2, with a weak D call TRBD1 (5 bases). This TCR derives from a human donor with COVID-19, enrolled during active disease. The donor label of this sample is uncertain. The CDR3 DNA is TGCGCCAGCAGCCAAGAATCTCAGGGTCGTGGCTACACCTTC. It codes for CASSQESQGRGYTF.